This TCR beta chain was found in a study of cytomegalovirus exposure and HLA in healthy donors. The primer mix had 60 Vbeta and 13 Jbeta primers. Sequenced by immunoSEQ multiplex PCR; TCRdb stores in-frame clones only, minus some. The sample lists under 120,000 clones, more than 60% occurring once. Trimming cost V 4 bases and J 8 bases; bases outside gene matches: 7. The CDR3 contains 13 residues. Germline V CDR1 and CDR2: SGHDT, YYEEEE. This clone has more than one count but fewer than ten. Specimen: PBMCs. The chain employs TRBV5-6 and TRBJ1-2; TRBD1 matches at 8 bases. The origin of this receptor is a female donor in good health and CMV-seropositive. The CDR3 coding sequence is TGTGCCAGCAGCCCGCGGACAGGGCGAGGCTACACCTTC. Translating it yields CASSPRTGRGYTF.